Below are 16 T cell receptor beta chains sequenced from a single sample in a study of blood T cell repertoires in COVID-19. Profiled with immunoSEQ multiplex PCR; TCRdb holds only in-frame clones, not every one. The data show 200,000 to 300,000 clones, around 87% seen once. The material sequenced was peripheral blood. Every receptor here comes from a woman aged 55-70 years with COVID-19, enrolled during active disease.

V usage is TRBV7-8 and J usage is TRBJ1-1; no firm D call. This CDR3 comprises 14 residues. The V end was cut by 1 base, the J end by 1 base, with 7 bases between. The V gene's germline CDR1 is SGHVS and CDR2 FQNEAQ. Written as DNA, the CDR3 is TGTGCCAGCAGCTTAGGAAGGAGGAACACTGAAGCTTTCTTT. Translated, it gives CASSLGRRNTEAFF.

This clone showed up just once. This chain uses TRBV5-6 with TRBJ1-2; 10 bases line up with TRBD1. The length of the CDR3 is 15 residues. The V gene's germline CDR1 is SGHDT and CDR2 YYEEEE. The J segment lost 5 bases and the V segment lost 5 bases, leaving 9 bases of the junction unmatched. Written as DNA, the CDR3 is TGTGCCAGCAGTTGGGGACAGGGGTTTGGGTATGGCTACACCTTC. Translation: CASSWGQGFGYGYTF.

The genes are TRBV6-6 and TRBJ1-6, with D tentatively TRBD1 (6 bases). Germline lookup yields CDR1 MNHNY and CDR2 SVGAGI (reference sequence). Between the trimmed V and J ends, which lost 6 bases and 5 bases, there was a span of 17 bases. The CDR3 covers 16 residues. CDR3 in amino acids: CASSYGGGANNSPLHF. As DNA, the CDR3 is TGTGCCAGCAGCTACGGGGGGGGCGCAAATAATTCACCCCTCCACTTT.

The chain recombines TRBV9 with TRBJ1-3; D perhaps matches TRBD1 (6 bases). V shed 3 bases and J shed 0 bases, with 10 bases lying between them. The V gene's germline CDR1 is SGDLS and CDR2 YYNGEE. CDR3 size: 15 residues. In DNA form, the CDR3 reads TGTGCCAGCAGCGCTCAGGGGATCTCTGGAAACACCATATATTTT. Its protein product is CASSAQGISGNTIYF. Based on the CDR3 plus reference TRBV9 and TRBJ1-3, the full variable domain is DSGVTQTPKHLITATGQRVTLRCSPRSGDLSVYWYQQSLDQGLQFLIQYYNGEERAKGNILERFSAQQFPDLHSELNLSSLELGDSALYFCASSAQGISGNTIYFGEGSWLTVV.

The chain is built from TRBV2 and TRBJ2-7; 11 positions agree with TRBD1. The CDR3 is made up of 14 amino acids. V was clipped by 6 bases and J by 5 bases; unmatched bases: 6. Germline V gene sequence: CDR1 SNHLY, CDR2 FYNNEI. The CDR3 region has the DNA TGTGCCAGCAGGGGACAGGGGGATCTGAACGAGCAGTACTTC. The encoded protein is CASRGQGDLNEQYF.

CDR3: CASTYGILDTDTQYF. CDR3 coding DNA: TGTGCCAGCACCTACGGGATATTGGACACAGATACGCAGTATTTT. The chain combines TRBV7-2 with TRBJ2-3; possible D gene TRBD2, 5 bases. The ends were cut back, 7 bases at V and 2 bases at J, with 16 bases in the middle. The CDR3 length is 15 residues. Germline V lookup: CDR1 SGHTA, CDR2 FQGNSA.

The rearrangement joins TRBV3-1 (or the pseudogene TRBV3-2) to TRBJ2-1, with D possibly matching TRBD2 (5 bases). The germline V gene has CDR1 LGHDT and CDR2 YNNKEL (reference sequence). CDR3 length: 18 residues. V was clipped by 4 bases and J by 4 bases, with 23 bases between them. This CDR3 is CASSLRASFVATYNEQFF. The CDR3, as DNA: TGTGCCAGCAGCCTGCGGGCTAGCTTCGTAGCTACATACAATGAGCAGTTCTTC.

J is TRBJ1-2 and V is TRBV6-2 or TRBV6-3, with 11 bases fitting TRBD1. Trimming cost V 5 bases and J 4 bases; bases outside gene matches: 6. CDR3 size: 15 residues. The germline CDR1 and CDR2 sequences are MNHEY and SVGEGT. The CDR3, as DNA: TGTGCCAGCAGTACCTGGACAGGGGGCCGCTATGGCTACACCTTC. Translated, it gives CASSTWTGGRYGYTF.

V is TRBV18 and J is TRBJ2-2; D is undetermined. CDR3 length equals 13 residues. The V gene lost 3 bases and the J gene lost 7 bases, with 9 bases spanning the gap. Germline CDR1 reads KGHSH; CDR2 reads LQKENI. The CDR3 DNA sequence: TGTGCCAGCTCACCGGTCCGAGGCGGGGAGCTGTTTTTT. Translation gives CASSPVRGGELFF.

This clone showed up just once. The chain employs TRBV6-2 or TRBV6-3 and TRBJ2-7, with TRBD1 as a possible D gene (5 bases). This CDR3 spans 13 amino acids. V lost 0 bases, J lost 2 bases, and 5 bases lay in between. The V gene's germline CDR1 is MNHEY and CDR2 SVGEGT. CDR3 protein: CASSYSGAYEQYF. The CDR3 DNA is TGTGCCAGCAGTTACTCAGGGGCCTACGAGCAGTACTTC.

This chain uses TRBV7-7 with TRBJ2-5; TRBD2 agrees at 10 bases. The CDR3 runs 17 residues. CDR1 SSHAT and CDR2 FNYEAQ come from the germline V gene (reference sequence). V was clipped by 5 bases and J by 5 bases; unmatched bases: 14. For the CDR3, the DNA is TGTGCCAGCAGCCCAGTATTTGGGACTAGCGAGTGGGAGACCCAGTACTTC. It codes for CASSPVFGTSEWETQYF.

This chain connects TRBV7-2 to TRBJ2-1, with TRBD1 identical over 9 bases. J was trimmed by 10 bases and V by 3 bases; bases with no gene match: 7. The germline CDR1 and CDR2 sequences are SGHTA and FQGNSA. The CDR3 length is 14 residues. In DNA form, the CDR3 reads TGTGCCAGCAGCTTGGGGACAGGGAGGGACGAGCAGTTCTTC. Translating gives CASSLGTGRDEQFF.

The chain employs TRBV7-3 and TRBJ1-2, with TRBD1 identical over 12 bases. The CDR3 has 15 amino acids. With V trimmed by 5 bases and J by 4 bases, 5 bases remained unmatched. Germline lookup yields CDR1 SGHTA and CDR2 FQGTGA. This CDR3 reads CASSPGTGGSYGYTF. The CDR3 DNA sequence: TGTGCCAGCAGCCCTGGGACAGGGGGCAGCTATGGCTACACCTTC. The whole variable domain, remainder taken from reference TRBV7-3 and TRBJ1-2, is GAGVSQTPSNKVTEKGKYVELRCDPISGHTALYWYRQSLGQGPEFLIYFQGTGAADDSGLPNDRFFAVRPEGSVSTLKIQRTERGDSAVYLCASSPGTGGSYGYTFGSGTRLTVV.

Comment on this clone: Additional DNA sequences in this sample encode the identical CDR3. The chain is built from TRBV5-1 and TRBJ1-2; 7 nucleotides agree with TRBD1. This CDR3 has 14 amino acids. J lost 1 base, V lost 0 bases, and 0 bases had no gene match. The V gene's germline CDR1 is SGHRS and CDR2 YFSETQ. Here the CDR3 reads CASSLGQGNYGYTF. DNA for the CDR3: TGCGCCAGCAGCTTGGGACAGGGTAACTATGGCTACACCTTC.

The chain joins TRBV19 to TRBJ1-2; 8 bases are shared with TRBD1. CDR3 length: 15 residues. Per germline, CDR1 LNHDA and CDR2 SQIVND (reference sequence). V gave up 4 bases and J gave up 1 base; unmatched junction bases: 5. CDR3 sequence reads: CASSTRTGINYGYTF. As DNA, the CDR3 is TGTGCCAGTAGTACCCGGACAGGGATTAACTATGGCTACACCTTC.

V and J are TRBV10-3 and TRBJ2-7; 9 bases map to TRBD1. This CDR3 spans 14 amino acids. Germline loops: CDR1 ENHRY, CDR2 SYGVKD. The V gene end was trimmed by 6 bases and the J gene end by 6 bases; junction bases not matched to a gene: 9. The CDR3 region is CAIRAQGARSEQYF. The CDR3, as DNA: TGTGCCATCAGGGCACAGGGGGCGCGGTCCGAGCAGTACTTC.